This paragraph reports one T cell receptor beta chain. The specificity of this receptor is unknown. Base qualities are not at hand, and no much larger clone is one base apart. These data are taken from a study of shared clonotypes between healthy human individuals (dated by TCRdb to the early 2020s). In terms of the full investigation: The cohort included three men and two women between 18 and 49 years of age. The study deeply sequenced blood TCR repertoires of about five healthy adults to estimate repertoire size and the extent of clonotype sharing between individuals. To increase sequencing depth and limit assay-specific biases, TCR repertoire library preparation and sequencing were carried out by different laboratories using diverse techniques. Per donor, leukapheresis produced somewhere between about 0.8 and 9 billion PBMCs. Per donor, three plates each were used for CD4 naive and CD4 memory, two for CD8 naive, and one for CD8 memory. On the study overall, not on this receptor specifically: Compared with non-shared clonotypes, the clonotypes found in all four sorted-subset donors had higher generation probabilities. Larger estimated clonotype richness was generally found for naive subsets than for memory subsets. Sampling was restricted to blood, and TCR repertoires in tissue are likely to differ from TCR repertoires in blood. The genetic and exposure-history diversity represented was limited by the small number of donors. Even with the large sequencing depth, rarefaction of the sorted-subset datasets indicated that sequencing was incomplete. Pairwise subsampling indicated that sequencing depth was expected to affect the degree of clonotype sharing among donors. Across several donors, approximately 4.9% of naive CD4, approximately 3.6% of naive CD8, about 2.3% of memory CD4, and approximately 0.4% of memory CD8 clonotypes were shared.

The donors were healthy, HIV-negative adults who had no recently reported acute infections or vaccinations. Every donor was a Caucasian adult residing in Nashville, Tennessee, USA. CD4+ T cells were enriched by magnetic negative selection; naive cells were then positively selected on CD45RA, and the negative fraction formed the memory subset. Blood was collected by leukapheresis, and PBMCs were isolated by Ficoll-Histopaque density gradient centrifugation and then cryopreserved in liquid nitrogen vapor phase. Analytical flow cytometry was used to check the purity and quantity of every magnetically sorted T cell population. Each sorted fraction had its genomic DNA isolated and then quantified by UV absorbance on a Nanodrop 2000c. Using the deep immunoSEQ assay, TCR CDR3 regions were amplified from genomic DNA by multiplex PCR. Extracted genomic DNA from each cell subset was distributed evenly across all wells of several immunoSEQ 96-well plates, and each plate was treated as a replicate. For sorted subsets, 150 to 200 ng genomic DNA, equal to some 28,000 T cell genomes, was loaded into each replicate PCR. Purified libraries were quantified with a Qubit 3.0 fluorometer, sized on a Bioanalyzer 2100, and re-quantified with the KAPA Library Quantification kit. Every immunoSEQ 96-well plate was sequenced on a dedicated single-read 150-cycle Illumina NextSeq 550 flow cell. The authors processed their data as follows. Because the immunoSEQ output held only junctional sequences and lacked quality scores, the filtering could not match the filtering applied to full-length reads. Sequences were annotated with PyIR, a Python wrapper for IgBLAST v1.9, and V/J genes and CDR3 were assigned using IMGT germline references. Reads were removed for weak V/J assignments (E-value above 1e-6), missing CDR3, stop codons, out-of-frame junctions, or ambiguous translated residues. V3J clonotypes were defined as sequences sharing the same inferred V gene, J gene, and CDR3 amino acid sequence. Percentage overlap between repertoires was computed as shared unique clonotypes divided by the size of the smaller repertoire. Richness of each repertoire was evaluated using RTK rarefaction, the Chao1 estimator, and Recon v2.1 estimates of unobserved clonotypes. Generation probabilities were computed with OLGA for all TCRbeta clonotypes obtained by the gDNA method from several donors. TCRdb's version of the immuneACCESS table is confined to in-frame rearrangements and falls short of the full clone set. An unresolved V gene accounts for under half of the shortfall where checked; the remainder is of unknown origin. V and J calls and clone size are those listed in that table; D and trimming were worked out from the DNA. The sample data list about 1.4 million clones, and roughly 96% of these were observed just once. Clones ranked in the top ten supply approximately 1% of the sample.

This clonotype originated in a man aged 30-40 years in good health. Sample: naive CD4+ T cells sorted from blood. This specimen's cell subset or site label, per the study, means: CD45RA+ positively selected.

The nucleotide sequence reads as follows: TGCGCCAGCAGCCAAGACCCGAACTATGGCTACACCTTC. Its protein reads: CASSQDPNYGYTF. The chain employs TRBV4-1 and TRBJ1-2, with the D gene call left open. V is clipped by 0 bases and J by 2 bases, and the sequence between their germline boundaries is 4 bases long. The CDR3 has 13 amino acids, counting the end cysteine and phenylalanine. The entry retains the CDR3 DNA only, 39 bases that are in frame from base 1. The germline V gene provides CDR1 MGHRA and CDR2 YSYEKL.